This TCR beta chain came from a study of control samples from healthy donors and cancer patients. This table comes from immunoSEQ multiplex PCR, and its TCRdb copy is limited to in-frame clones, with some not included. The sample comprises about 220,000 clones, 90% to 95% of which are singletons, and about 1.4% rests with the top ten. V was clipped by 8 bases and J by 10 bases, with 14 bases between them. The CDR3 runs to 11 residues. CDR1 and CDR2 (germline): WSHSY, SAAADI. The chain carries TRBV10-2 and TRBJ1-1, with TRBD1 as a possible D gene (6 bases). The receptor comes from a man over 45 in good health. Sequencing input: blood. The CDR3 sequence: CASVGGRRAFF. The CDR3, as DNA: TGCGCCAGCGTCGGGGGGCGCCGAGCTTTCTTT.